This record concerns one T cell receptor (beta chain) sequence. Its antigen is currently unknown. The data were obtained in a study of cytomegalovirus exposure and HLA in healthy donors. Germline CDR1 MDHEN, CDR2 SYDVKM. The V end lost 3 bases, the J end lost 3 bases, and 8 bases lay between the germline ends. The CDR3 has 14 amino acids. PCR used 60 Vbeta primers and 13 Jbeta primers. TCRdb's table, derived via immunoSEQ multiplex PCR, lists solely in-frame clones and lacks some. The sample shows about 190,000 clones, about 90% of them seen only once. Study-wide results and caveats: Being productive about 87% or about 30% of the time was typical of most TCR beta V segments in an earlier analysis. CMV serostatus was the only immune exposure information that was available.

This sequence joins TRBV28 and TRBJ2-2; weak D call: TRBD2 (5 bases). The clonotype originates from a man aged 25 to 40 in good health and CMV-seronegative. Sequenced sample: PBMCs. CDR3 nucleotides: TGTGCCAGCAGTTTCCGGCGGGACACCGGGGAGCTGTTTTTT. Translated: CASSFRRDTGELFF.